What follows are 16 T cell receptor beta chains derived from one specimen sequenced in a study of blood T cell repertoires in COVID-19. Repertoires were generated with immunoSEQ multiplex PCR, while TCRdb's copy carries only in-frame clones and drops some. The sample has 270,000 or so clones, 86% seen once. The specimen was peripheral blood. The source is a man aged 40-49 years with active or convalescent COVID-19.

The chain joins TRBV11-2 to TRBJ2-7, with 9 bases lining up with TRBD1. This CDR3 comprises 13 residues. With V trimmed by 6 bases and J by 5 bases, 5 bases remained unmatched. Germline V gene sequence: CDR1 SGHAT, CDR2 FQNNGV. The CDR3 sequence: CASRRTGVHEQYF. The CDR3, as DNA: TGTGCCAGCAGAAGGACAGGGGTTCACGAGCAGTACTTC.

The chain is built from TRBV27 and TRBJ2-1; D uncertain. The germline V and J ends were trimmed by 5 bases and 1 base, with 15 bases remaining between them. CDR3 size: 16 residues. Germline V CDR1 and CDR2: MNHEY, SMNVEV (reference sequence). CDR3 region: CASSRERLVSYNEQFF. The DNA for the CDR3 is TGTGCCAGCAGTAGAGAGAGACTGGTATCCTACAATGAGCAGTTCTTC.

The V call is TRBV27, the J call TRBJ2-7; weak D call: TRBD2 (6 bases). The V end lost 5 bases, the J end lost 2 bases, and 16 bases lay between the germline ends. The CDR3 sequence is 15 residues long. The germline V gene encodes CDR1 MNHEY and CDR2 SMNVEV (reference sequence). CDR3 sequence: CASSTGVGEPYEQYF. The CDR3 nucleotides read TGTGCCAGCAGTACGGGAGTGGGAGAGCCCTACGAGCAGTACTTC.

V and J are TRBV5-4 and TRBJ2-5, with 8 bases fitting TRBD1. There are 16 residues in the CDR3. The germline gives CDR1 SGHNT, CDR2 YYREEE (reference sequence). With 5 bases clipped from V and 0 bases from J, the junction kept 9 bases outside the gene matches. The CDR3 region has the DNA TGTGCCAGCAGGGCCGGACAGGGAACTTACCAAGAGACCCAGTACTTC. This encodes CASRAGQGTYQETQYF.

V is TRBV7-9 and J is TRBJ2-7, with TRBD2 as a possible D gene (5 bases). Germline values: CDR1 SEHNR, CDR2 FQNEAQ (reference sequence). The CDR3 runs to 14 residues. Trimming stripped 0 bases from V and 2 bases from J, with 8 bases between. CDR3 loop: CASSLAGLAYEQYF. The CDR3 region has the DNA TGTGCCAGCAGCTTAGCCGGACTCGCCTACGAGCAGTACTTC.

This chain links TRBV12-3 or TRBV12-4 with TRBJ1-1, with D possibly TRBD1 on 5 matching bases. Trimming pared 0 bases from V and 6 bases from J, leaving 8 bases between. The CDR3 consists of 13 residues. CDR3 protein: CASSLAQGAEAFF. CDR3 nucleotides: TGTGCCAGCAGTTTAGCGCAGGGTGCTGAAGCTTTCTTT.

This chain links TRBV5-4 with TRBJ1-2; possibly TRBD1 for D (6 bases). V lost 0 bases, J lost 4 bases, and 13 bases lay in between. The V gene's germline CDR1 is SGHNT and CDR2 YYREEE (reference sequence). The CDR3 length is 15 residues. Here the CDR3 DNA reads TGTGCCAGCAGCTTGGATCCAGGGGTAATCTATGGCTACACCTTC. It codes for CASSLDPGVIYGYTF.

The rearrangement uses TRBV9 and TRBJ2-2; no firm D call. The V gene's germline CDR1 is SGDLS and CDR2 YYNGEE. The CDR3 loop spans 14 amino acids. Trimming shortened V by 3 bases and J by 7 bases, and 13 bases separated the two germline ends. In DNA form, the CDR3 reads TGTGCCAGCAGCGCACCAGTCGGAGACGGGGAGCTGTTTTTT. Encoded protein: CASSAPVGDGELFF.

This clone was counted many times. The chain is built from TRBV19 and TRBJ2-7; D is possibly TRBD2 (7 bases). This CDR3 contains 11 residues. Germline lookup yields CDR1 LNHDA and CDR2 SQIVND (reference sequence). V lost 10 bases and J 7 bases, leaving 14 bases between the germline ends. CDR3 in DNA: TGTGCCACCTTAGGGGGGGGAGAGCAGTACTTC. It codes for CATLGGGEQYF.

This chain links TRBV12-3 or TRBV12-4 with TRBJ1-1; no reliable D call. CDR3 length: 12 amino acids. V lost 10 bases and J lost 7, with 16 bases in between. In DNA form, the CDR3 reads TGTGCCACCGCGGAGGGAACCGTTGAAGCTTTCTTT. Its protein product is CATAEGTVEAFF.

The rearrangement links TRBV20-1 to TRBJ1-1; tentative D call: TRBD1 (6 bases). CDR3 length: 14 amino acids. V was trimmed by 3 bases and J by 4 bases, leaving 15 bases between them. The germline gives CDR1 DFQATT, CDR2 SNEGSKA (reference sequence). The CDR3 DNA follows: TGCAGTGCTAGTGACAGGTCTTTTAGCACTGAAGCTTTCTTT. Protein sequence: CSASDRSFSTEAFF.

This chain links TRBV13 with TRBJ2-7; 7 bases are a match to TRBD1. Per germline, CDR1 PRHDT and CDR2 FYEKMQ (reference sequence). CDR3 length: 14 amino acids. The junction had 8 bases not matched to a gene; V was cut back by 5 bases and J by 4 bases. DNA for the CDR3: TGTGCCAGCAGCGCCGTGTCAGGGGGTTACGAGCAGTACTTC. The encoded protein is CASSAVSGGYEQYF.

This rearrangement joins TRBV6-5 to TRBJ1-5, with no clear D. V was clipped by 8 bases and J by 5 bases, with 13 bases between them. In germline, CDR1 is MNHEY, CDR2 SVGAGI. This CDR3 is built from 13 residues. The CDR3 sequence is CASGREGDQPQHF. The CDR3 bases are TGTGCCAGCGGGAGGGAAGGAGATCAGCCCCAGCATTTT.

This clone was seen a few times. The CDR3 region has the DNA TGTGCCTGGAGTGTGGGAGGGGCTAGGAACACTGAAGCTTTCTTT. This sequence encodes CAWSVGGARNTEAFF. This sequence joins TRBV30 and TRBJ1-1; possible D gene TRBD1, 5 bases. The V gene lost 0 bases and the J gene lost 1 base, with 12 bases spanning the gap. The germline V gene has CDR1 GTSNPN and CDR2 SVGIG (reference sequence). This CDR3 contains 15 residues.

The chain joins TRBV4-2 to TRBJ2-1, with D uncertain. Germline V gene lookup returns CDR1 LGHNA and CDR2 YNFKEQ. The CDR3 runs 16 residues. Trimming took 1 base from V and 10 from J, leaving 20 bases between them. CDR3 protein: CASSQVGYSRIGEQFF. CDR3 sequence (DNA): TGTGCCAGCAGCCAAGTGGGCTACTCACGGATCGGAGAGCAGTTCTTC.

The chain has TRBV29-1 and TRBJ1-4; TRBD1 might be the D (5 bases). Trimming removed 6 bases from V and 8 bases from J, with 16 bases in between. The CDR3 is made up of 13 amino acids. Germline V CDR1 and CDR2: SQVTM, ANQGSEA. For the CDR3, the DNA is TGCAGCGTGTTTCGCACAGGTCTAGAAAAACTGTTTTTT. Translated, it gives CSVFRTGLEKLFF.